The next 25 T cell receptor beta chains were all read from a single sample in a study of cytomegalovirus exposure and HLA in healthy donors. Both 60 Vbeta primers and 13 Jbeta primers went into the PCR. The data were produced by immunoSEQ multiplex PCR, yet TCRdb's version contains in-frame clones alone and is incomplete. This sample has 150,000 to 200,000 clones, with 76% found just once. Sequencing was done on a sample of PBMCs. The receptors come from a woman in her 30s in good health and CMV-seropositive.

This clone appeared a single time. This chain links TRBV6-1 with TRBJ2-3, with D uncertain. This CDR3 is 11 amino acids long. Trimming removed 7 bases from V and 2 bases from J, with 4 bases in between. Germline V gives CDR1 MNHNS, CDR2 SASEGT. Here the CDR3 DNA reads TGTGCCAGCATCTTCACAGATACGCAGTATTTT. This gives the protein CASIFTDTQYF.

The chain couples TRBV4-1 to TRBJ2-7, with a weak D call TRBD2 (6 bases). Germline V lookup: CDR1 MGHRA, CDR2 YSYEKL. There are 12 residues in the CDR3. V was shortened by 1 base and J by 7 bases, with 8 bases between the two germline ends. CDR3 nucleotides: TGCGCCAGCAGCCAAGGCGGGGCGGAGCAGTACTTC. Translation: CASSQGGAEQYF.

This clone was detected a few times. V and J are TRBV6-4 and TRBJ1-6; no clear D. The V gene lost 8 bases and the J gene lost 1 base, with 6 bases spanning the gap. The CDR3 spans 13 residues. CDR1 and CDR2 from the germline V gene are MRHNA and SNTAGT. CDR3 bases: TGTGCCAGCGCTGCGTCCTATAATTCACCCCTCCACTTT. Protein sequence: CASAASYNSPLHF.

The chain recombines TRBV27 with TRBJ2-4; 9 nucleotides agree with TRBD1. With V trimmed by 6 bases and J by 1 base, 7 bases remained unmatched. Per the germline V gene, CDR1 is MNHEY and CDR2 is SMNVEV (reference sequence). The CDR3 sequence is 16 residues long. The CDR3 bases are TGTGCCAGCAGGGAAGTGACAGGGGGGGCCAAAAACATTCAGTACTTC. This sequence encodes CASREVTGGAKNIQYF.

This clone has only one observation. The CDR3 nucleotides read TGTGCCAGCAGCTTAGACCGACAGGGTTGGAGTGGAAACACCATATATTTT. Translated: CASSLDRQGWSGNTIYF. The chain recombines TRBV11-3 with TRBJ1-3; the match to TRBD1 covers 7 bases. Germline V gene lookup returns CDR1 SGHNT and CDR2 YENEEA. V gave up 0 bases and J gave up 3 bases; unmatched junction bases: 8. The CDR3 runs to 17 residues.

The V gene is TRBV7-2, the J gene TRBJ1-1; the D is unclear. The germline gives CDR1 SGHTA, CDR2 FQGNSA. V was cut by 3 bases and J by 1 base, with 6 bases left in between. The length of the CDR3 is 13 residues. CDR3 bases: TGTGCCAGCAGCTTTTTCTCGAACACTGAAGCTTTCTTT. This sequence encodes CASSFFSNTEAFF.

The chain has TRBV4-2 and TRBJ1-1, with TRBD1 identical over 8 bases. Losses at the gene ends were 4 bases for V and 4 bases for J; bases not matched to a gene: 5. The CDR3 is 14 residues long. Germline assignment: CDR1 LGHNA and CDR2 YNFKEQ. The CDR3 nucleotides read TGTGCCAGCAGCCGGCCAGACAGGGGCACTGAAGCTTTCTTT. Amino acid sequence: CASSRPDRGTEAFF.

V is TRBV2 and J is TRBJ2-5; 10 nucleotides align to TRBD2. The CDR3 runs 18 residues. CDR1 is SNHLY, CDR2 FYNNEI, per germline. The junction had 19 bases not matched to a gene; V was cut back by 6 bases and J by 6 bases. CDR3 region: CASRPRVAGGSGSKTQYF. CDR3 nucleotides: TGTGCCAGCAGGCCCAGGGTAGCGGGGGGCAGCGGGAGTAAGACCCAGTACTTC. Full variable domain (rest looked up from reference TRBV2 and TRBJ2-5): EPEVTQTPSHQVTQMGQEVILRCVPISNHLYFYWYRQILGQKVEFLVSFYNNEISEKSEIFDDQFSVERPDGSNFTLKIRSTKLEDSAMYFCASRPRVAGGSGSKTQYFGPGTRLLVL.

CDR3 loop: CASSQSGDGEQFF. CDR3 nucleotides: TGTGCCAGCAGCCAGTCGGGGGACGGTGAGCAGTTCTTC. The chain uses TRBV7-9 and TRBJ2-1; a possible D gene is TRBD2 (6 bases). The CDR3 is 13 residues long. Trimming removed 5 bases from V and 9 bases from J, with 14 bases in between. In germline, CDR1 is SEHNR, CDR2 FQNEAQ (reference sequence).

The chain combines TRBV7-8 with TRBJ1-5, with D unclear. V shed 5 bases and J shed 5 bases, with 19 bases lying between them. Germline CDR1 reads SGHVS; CDR2 reads FQNEAQ. The CDR3 contains 16 residues. The CDR3 coding sequence is TGTGCCAGCAGCCCAAAGAGAATCCCGAGGGATCAGCCCCAGCATTTT. Protein sequence: CASSPKRIPRDQPQHF.

The CDR3 sequence: CASSQTGPYGYTF. Here the CDR3 DNA reads TGTGCCAGCAGCCAGACAGGGCCCTATGGCTACACCTTC. The genes are TRBV11-3 and TRBJ1-2; 7 bases align to TRBD1. Germline CDR1 is SGHNT and CDR2 is YENEEA. CDR3 length: 13 residues. With 5 bases clipped from V and 4 bases from J, the junction kept 4 bases outside the gene matches.

The chain combines TRBV10-1 with TRBJ2-1; the D gene is possibly TRBD1 (5 bases). Trimming shortened V by 11 bases and J by 5 bases, and 10 bases separated the two germline ends. The CDR3 runs 11 residues. The germline V gene has CDR1 WNHNN and CDR2 SYGVQD (reference sequence). This CDR3 reads CASQGDNEQFF. CDR3 bases: TGCGCCTCCCAGGGTGACAATGAGCAGTTCTTC.

This clone was seen only a few times. The chain joins TRBV15 to TRBJ2-1; 8 bases are shared with TRBD1. This CDR3 comprises 15 residues. The trim removed 0 bases at V and 10 bases at J, leaving 8 bases unmatched. Germline lookup yields CDR1 LNHNV and CDR2 YYDKDF (reference sequence). The CDR3 is CATSRENDRGDEQFF. The CDR3 nucleotides read TGTGCCACCAGCAGAGAGAACGACAGGGGAGACGAGCAGTTCTTC.

The gene calls are TRBV6-1 and TRBJ2-4; TRBD1 matches 11 bases. CDR1 MNHNS and CDR2 SASEGT come from the germline V gene. Trimming removed 4 bases from V and 0 bases from J; junction bases left unmatched: 14. This CDR3 spans 20 amino acids. The CDR3 coding sequence is TGTGCCAGCAGTGCGTCATGGGGACAGGGGGATCTACTAGCCAAAAACATTCAGTACTTC. Translation: CASSASWGQGDLLAKNIQYF.

This chain connects TRBV6-5 to TRBJ2-5; tentatively, D is TRBD2 (6 bases). The CDR3 extends over 15 amino acids. Germline V lookup: CDR1 MNHEY, CDR2 SVGAGI. Deletions cut 4 bases from V and 3 bases from J, with 15 bases between. The CDR3 is CASSSSWGGEETQYF. CDR3 DNA sequence: TGTGCCAGCAGTTCCTCCTGGGGCGGGGAAGAGACCCAGTACTTC.

This clone was recorded once. The genes are TRBV6-5 and TRBJ2-7; 8 nucleotides line up with TRBD1. The CDR3 runs to 13 residues. Germline V gene lookup returns CDR1 MNHEY and CDR2 SVGAGI. V trimming: 10 bases; J trimming: 4 bases; junction bases outside the gene matches: 9. In nucleotides, the CDR3 is TGTGCCACCGAGCCGGGACAGGATTACGAGCAGTACTTC. Protein sequence: CATEPGQDYEQYF.

The V and J genes are TRBV7-6 and TRBJ1-2; D is possibly TRBD1 (6 bases). Germline V lookup: CDR1 SGHVS, CDR2 FNYEAQ. The length of the CDR3 is 16 residues. The ends were cut back, 5 bases at V and 8 bases at J, with 24 bases in the middle. The CDR3 coding sequence is TGTGCCAGCAGCCCCATAACAGGGCGAGGGGAAAGCGGCTACACCTTC. Translated: CASSPITGRGESGYTF.

V is TRBV4-3 and J is TRBJ1-2; 7 bases agree with TRBD1. CDR1 LGHNA and CDR2 YSLEER come from the germline V gene. CDR3 size: 16 residues. Losses at the gene ends were 3 bases for V and 7 bases for J; bases not matched to a gene: 14. The CDR3 DNA reads as TGCGCCAGCAGCCAGTGGTGGGAGGCAGGGGGATTTGGCTACACCTTC. This codes for CASSQWWEAGGFGYTF.

V usage is TRBV7-2 and J usage is TRBJ2-5; 8 bases align to TRBD2. Germline-derived CDR1 and CDR2 are SGHTA and FQGNSA. This CDR3 comprises 14 residues. Trimming at V came to 3 bases and at J to 3 bases, leaving 3 bases not matched to a gene. Here the CDR3 DNA reads TGTGCCAGCAGCTTTAGCGGGACAAAAGAGACCCAGTACTTC. It specifies CASSFSGTKETQYF. The complete variable domain, with remaining parts taken from reference TRBV7-2 and TRBJ2-5, reads GAGVSQSPSNKVTEKGKDVELRCDPISGHTALYWYRQSLGQGLEFLIYFQGNSAPDKSGLPSDRFSAERTGGSVSTLTIQRTQQEDSAVYLCASSFSGTKETQYFGPGTRLLVL.

This clone was detected a few times. The chain has TRBV18 and TRBJ2-3; 10 bases are a match to TRBD2. CDR3 length equals 16 residues. Germline CDR1 KGHSH, CDR2 LQKENI. V lost 6 bases to trimming and J lost 2 bases; unmatched junction nucleotides: 8. CDR3 nucleotides: TGTGCCAGCTCTTGGGCTAGCGGGGGAAACACAGATACGCAGTATTTT. This sequence encodes CASSWASGGNTDTQYF.

This clone has only a few counts. The chain uses TRBV15 and TRBJ1-2, with D possibly being TRBD1 (5 bases). Germline CDR1 is LNHNV and CDR2 is YYDKDF (reference sequence). The ends were cut back, 3 bases at V and 4 bases at J, with 6 bases in the middle. This CDR3 is 12 amino acids long. The CDR3 DNA sequence: TGTGCCACCAGCAGCGACAGCTATGGCTACACCTTC. Translating it yields CATSSDSYGYTF.

This clone appeared a few times. This chain joins TRBV4-3 and TRBJ2-3, with 10 positions matching TRBD2. The CDR3 spans 17 residues. Germline CDR1 is LGHNA and CDR2 is YSLEER. V was clipped by 4 bases and J by 2 bases; unmatched bases: 9. Written as DNA, the CDR3 is TGCGCCAGCAGCCTCGACATAGCGGGGGGTTTCACAGATACGCAGTATTTT. It translates to CASSLDIAGGFTDTQYF.

The chain joins TRBV28 to TRBJ1-2, with D hard to call. The CDR3 totals 15 residues. Germline CDR1 and CDR2: MDHEN and SYDVKM. V lost 5 bases, J lost 1 base, and 14 bases lay in between. CDR3 protein: CASSLALAGNYGYTF. The CDR3 bases are TGTGCCAGCAGTCTCGCTTTGGCGGGTAACTATGGCTACACCTTC.

The genes are TRBV4-3 and TRBJ1-6, with 9 bases that match TRBD1. CDR3 length equals 16 residues. V shed 2 bases and J 10 bases; nucleotides not matched to a gene: 9. The germline V gene encodes CDR1 LGHNA and CDR2 YSLEER. DNA for the CDR3: TGCGCCAGCAGCCAAACTCCCGGGACAGGGTTCTCACCCCTCCACTTT. Protein sequence: CASSQTPGTGFSPLHF.

This chain uses TRBV30 with TRBJ2-1; possibly TRBD1 for D (5 bases). CDR3 length: 13 amino acids. Germline V CDR1 and CDR2: GTSNPN, SVGIG (reference sequence). Trimming pared 8 bases from V and 2 bases from J, leaving 13 bases between. The CDR3 sequence is CALRVLTYNEQFF. DNA of the CDR3: TGTGCCCTCAGGGTTCTAACCTACAATGAGCAGTTCTTC.